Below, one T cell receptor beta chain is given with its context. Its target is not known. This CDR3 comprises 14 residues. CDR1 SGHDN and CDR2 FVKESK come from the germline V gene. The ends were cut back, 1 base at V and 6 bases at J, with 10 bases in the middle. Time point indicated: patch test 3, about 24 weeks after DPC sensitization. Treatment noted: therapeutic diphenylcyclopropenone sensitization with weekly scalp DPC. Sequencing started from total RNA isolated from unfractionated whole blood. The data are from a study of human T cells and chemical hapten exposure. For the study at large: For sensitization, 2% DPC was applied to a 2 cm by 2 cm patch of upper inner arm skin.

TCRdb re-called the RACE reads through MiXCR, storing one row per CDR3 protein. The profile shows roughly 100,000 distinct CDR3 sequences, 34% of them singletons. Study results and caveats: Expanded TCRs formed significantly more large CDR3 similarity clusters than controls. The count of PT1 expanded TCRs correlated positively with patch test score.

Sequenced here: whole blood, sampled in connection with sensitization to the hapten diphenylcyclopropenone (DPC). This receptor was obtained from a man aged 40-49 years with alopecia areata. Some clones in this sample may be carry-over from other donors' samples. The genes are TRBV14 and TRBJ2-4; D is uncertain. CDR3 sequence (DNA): TGTGCCAGCAGCCAAGCGGCTCTCCTAAACATTCAGTACTTC. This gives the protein CASSQAALLNIQYF.